The clone carrying this T cell receptor (beta chain) was seen many times. The sample belongs to a study of early T cells in non-severe SARS-CoV-2 infection. The TCR library protocol was used to attach unique molecular identifiers. These identifiers were attached to individual cDNA molecules. MiXCR, run by TCRdb on the 5' RACE reads, gives a single entry per CDR3 protein. The table includes around 81,000 distinct CDR3 sequences, 13% to 15% detected once. The CDR3 is 13 residues long. From germline, CDR1 is SGHTA and CDR2 FQGNSA. The V gene lost 0 bases and the J gene lost 3 bases, with 3 bases spanning the gap.

The chain is built from TRBV7-2 and TRBJ1-5; D not certain. The sample was whole blood. The sequence was collected from an adult who was a healthcare worker with PCR-confirmed SARS-CoV-2 infection or an uninfected control (not recorded which). CDR3 sequence reads: CASSLALNQPQHF. CDR3 nucleotide sequence: TGTGCCAGCAGCTTAGCCCTCAATCAGCCCCAGCATTTT.